This T cell receptor (beta chain) was documented in a study of spatial heterogeneity in lung cancer. Regarding time point: blood at routine non-recurrence follow-up after resection. The V end was cut by 0 bases, the J end by 4 bases, with 7 bases between. CDR1 and CDR2 (germline): MRHNA, SNTAGT. This CDR3 has 14 residues. This clonotype was seen at least ten times. MiXCR, run by TCRdb on the 5' RACE reads, gives a single entry per CDR3 protein. The data hold some 20,000 distinct CDR3 sequences, with about 10% observed a single time. This specimen consisted of PBMCs, obtained at follow-up. J is TRBJ1-5 and V is TRBV6-4; D gene uncertain. The source is a male donor with early-stage non-small cell lung cancer. The CDR3 nucleotides are TGTGCCAGCAGTGACTCGTACGGGAATCAGCCCCAGCATTTT. Its translation is CASSDSYGNQPQHF.